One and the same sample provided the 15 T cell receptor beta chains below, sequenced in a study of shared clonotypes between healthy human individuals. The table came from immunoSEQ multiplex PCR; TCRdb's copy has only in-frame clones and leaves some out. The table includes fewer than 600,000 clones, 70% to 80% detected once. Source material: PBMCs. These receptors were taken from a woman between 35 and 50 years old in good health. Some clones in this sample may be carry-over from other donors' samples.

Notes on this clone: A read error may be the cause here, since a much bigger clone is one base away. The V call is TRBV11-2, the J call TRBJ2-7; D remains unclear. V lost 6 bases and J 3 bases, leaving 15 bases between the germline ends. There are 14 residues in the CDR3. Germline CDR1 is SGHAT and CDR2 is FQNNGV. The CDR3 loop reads CASSQIPPYYEQYF. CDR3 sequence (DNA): TGTGCCAGCAGTCAAATCCCCCCCTACTACGAGCAGTACTTC.

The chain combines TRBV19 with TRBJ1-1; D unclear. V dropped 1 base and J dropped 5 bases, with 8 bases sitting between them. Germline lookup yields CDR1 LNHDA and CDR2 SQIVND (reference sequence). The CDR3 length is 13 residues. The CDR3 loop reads CASSIGRSTEAFF. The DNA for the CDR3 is TGTGCCAGTAGTATAGGTAGGAGTACTGAAGCTTTCTTT.

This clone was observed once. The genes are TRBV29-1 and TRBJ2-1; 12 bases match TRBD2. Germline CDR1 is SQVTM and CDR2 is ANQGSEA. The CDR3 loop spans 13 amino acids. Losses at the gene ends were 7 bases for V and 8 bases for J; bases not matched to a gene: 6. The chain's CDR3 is CSARTSGAYEQFF. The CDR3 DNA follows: TGCAGCGCTCGGACTAGCGGGGCATATGAGCAGTTCTTC.

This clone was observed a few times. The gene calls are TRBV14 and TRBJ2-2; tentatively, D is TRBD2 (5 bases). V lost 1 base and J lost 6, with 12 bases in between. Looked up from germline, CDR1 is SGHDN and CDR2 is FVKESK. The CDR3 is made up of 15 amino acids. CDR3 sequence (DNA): TGTGCCAGCAGCCAAGTATTAGGAGGATCCGGGGAGCTGTTTTTT. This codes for CASSQVLGGSGELFF.

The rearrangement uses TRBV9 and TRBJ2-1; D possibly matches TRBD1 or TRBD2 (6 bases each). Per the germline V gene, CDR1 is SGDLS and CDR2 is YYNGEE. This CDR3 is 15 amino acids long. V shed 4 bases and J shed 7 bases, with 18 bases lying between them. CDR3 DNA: TGTGCCAGCAGCCCCGGAGGGGGTTTCTGGAATGAGCAGTTCTTC. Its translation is CASSPGGGFWNEQFF.

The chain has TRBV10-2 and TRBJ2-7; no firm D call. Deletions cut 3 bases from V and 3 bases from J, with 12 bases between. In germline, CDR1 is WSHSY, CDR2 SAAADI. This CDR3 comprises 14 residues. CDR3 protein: CASSELGLGYEQYF. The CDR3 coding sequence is TGCGCCAGCAGTGAACTCGGTCTCGGCTACGAGCAGTACTTC.

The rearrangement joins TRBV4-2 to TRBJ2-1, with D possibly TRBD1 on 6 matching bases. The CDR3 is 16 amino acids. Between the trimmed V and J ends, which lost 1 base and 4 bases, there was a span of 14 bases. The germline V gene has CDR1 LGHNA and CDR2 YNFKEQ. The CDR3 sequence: CASSQGRQEPYNEQFF. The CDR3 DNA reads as TGTGCCAGCAGCCAAGGGAGACAGGAACCTTACAATGAGCAGTTCTTC.

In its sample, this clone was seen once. CDR3 amino acids: CASSPVGQASSYEQYF. CDR3 sequence (DNA): TGTGCCAGCAGTCCCGTGGGGCAGGCAAGCTCCTACGAGCAGTACTTC. This chain connects TRBV9 to TRBJ2-7; D might be TRBD1 (5 bases). This CDR3 has 16 amino acids. Germline V gene data show CDR1 as SGDLS and CDR2 as YYNGEE. Trimming pared 5 bases from V and 0 bases from J, leaving 18 bases between. The full variable domain, with the rest looked up from reference TRBV9 and TRBJ2-7, is DSGVTQTPKHLITATGQRVTLRCSPRSGDLSVYWYQQSLDQGLQFLIQYYNGEERAKGNILERFSAQQFPDLHSELNLSSLELGDSALYFCASSPVGQASSYEQYFGPGTRLTVT.

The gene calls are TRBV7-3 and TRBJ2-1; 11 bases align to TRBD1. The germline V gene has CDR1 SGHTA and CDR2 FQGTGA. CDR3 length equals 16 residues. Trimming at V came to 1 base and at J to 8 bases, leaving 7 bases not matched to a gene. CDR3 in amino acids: CASSLNRDRGTDEQFF. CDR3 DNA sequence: TGTGCCAGCAGCTTAAACCGGGACAGGGGGACGGATGAGCAGTTCTTC. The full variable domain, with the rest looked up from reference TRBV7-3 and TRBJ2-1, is GAGVSQTPSNKVTEKGKYVELRCDPISGHTALYWYRQSLGQGPEFLIYFQGTGAADDSGLPNDRFFAVRPEGSVSTLKIQRTERGDSAVYLCASSLNRDRGTDEQFFGPGTRLTVL.

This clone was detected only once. CDR3 region: CASAMGAGGVGNTEAFF. In DNA form, the CDR3 reads TGTGCCAGTGCGATGGGGGCAGGGGGCGTCGGGAACACTGAAGCTTTCTTT. The V gene is TRBV19, the J gene TRBJ1-1; 8 bases are shared with TRBD1. This CDR3 contains 17 residues. Per the germline V gene, CDR1 is LNHDA and CDR2 is SQIVND (reference sequence). V trimming: 8 bases; J trimming: 1 base; junction bases outside the gene matches: 15.

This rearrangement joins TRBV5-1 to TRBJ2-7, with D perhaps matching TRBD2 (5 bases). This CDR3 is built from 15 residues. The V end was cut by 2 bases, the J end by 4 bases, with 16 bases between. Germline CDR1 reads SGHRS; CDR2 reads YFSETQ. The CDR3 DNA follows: TGCGCCAGCAGCTTCCAAGGGAGCCTGGGGTACGAGCAGTACTTC. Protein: CASSFQGSLGYEQYF.

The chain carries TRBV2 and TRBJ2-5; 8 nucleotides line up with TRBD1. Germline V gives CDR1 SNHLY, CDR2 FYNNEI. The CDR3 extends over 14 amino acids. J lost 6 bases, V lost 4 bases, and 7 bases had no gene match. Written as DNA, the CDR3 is TGTGCCAGCAGTGTAGGACAGGGCTTTAAGACCCAGTACTTC. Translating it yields CASSVGQGFKTQYF.

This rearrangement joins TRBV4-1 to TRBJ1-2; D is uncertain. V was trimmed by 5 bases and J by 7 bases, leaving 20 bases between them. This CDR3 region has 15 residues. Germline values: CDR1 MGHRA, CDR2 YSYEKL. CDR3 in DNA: TGCGCCAGCAGCTTCCAAGCGACCGTTATAGGTGGCTACACCTTC. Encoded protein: CASSFQATVIGGYTF.

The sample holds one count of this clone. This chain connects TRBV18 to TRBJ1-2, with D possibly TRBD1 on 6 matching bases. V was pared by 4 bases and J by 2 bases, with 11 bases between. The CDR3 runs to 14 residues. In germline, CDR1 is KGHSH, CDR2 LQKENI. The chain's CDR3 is CASSRIQGNYGYTF. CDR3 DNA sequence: TGTGCCAGCTCACGTATACAGGGAAACTATGGCTACACCTTC.

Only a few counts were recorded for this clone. As DNA, the CDR3 is TGTGCCATCAGTGAGACAGGGGAGCTTTTCGAGCAGTACTTC. Its translation is CAISETGELFEQYF. J is TRBJ2-7 and V is TRBV10-3, with TRBD1 identical over 7 bases. V lost 2 bases and J lost 6; bases outside the gene matches: 7. Germline CDR1 ENHRY, CDR2 SYGVKD. This CDR3 is 14 amino acids long.